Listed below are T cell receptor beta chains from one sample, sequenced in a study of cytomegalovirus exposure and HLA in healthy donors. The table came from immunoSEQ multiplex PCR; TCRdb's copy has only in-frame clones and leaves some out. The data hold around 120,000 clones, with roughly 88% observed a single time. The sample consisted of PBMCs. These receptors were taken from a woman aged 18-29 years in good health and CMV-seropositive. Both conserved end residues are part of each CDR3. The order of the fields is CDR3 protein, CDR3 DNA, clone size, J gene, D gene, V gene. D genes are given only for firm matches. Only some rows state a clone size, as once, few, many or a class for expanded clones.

CDR3 protein: CASSYRRGIDTEAFF
CDR3 DNA: TGTGCCAGCAGTTACCGCAGGGGAATCGACACTGAAGCTTTCTTT
clone size: .
J gene: TRBJ1-1
D gene: .
V gene: TRBV6-6

CDR3 protein: CASSEAGGEGNQPQHF
CDR3 DNA: TGTGCCAGCAGCGAGGCAGGGGGCGAGGGCAATCAGCCCCAGCATTTT
clone size: .
J gene: TRBJ1-5
D gene: TRBD1
V gene: TRBV5-6

CDR3 protein: CASSMGSRGLAGLSYEQYF
CDR3 DNA: TGTGCCAGTAGTATGGGTTCGAGAGGGCTAGCGGGCTTATCCTACGAGCAGTACTTC
clone size: .
J gene: TRBJ2-7
D gene: TRBD2
V gene: TRBV19

CDR3 protein: CASSYRGSNEQFF
CDR3 DNA: TGTGCCAGCAGTTACAGGGGGAGTAATGAGCAGTTCTTC
clone size: .
J gene: TRBJ2-1
D gene: TRBD1
V gene: TRBV2

CDR3 protein: CASSRTGGLADTQYF
CDR3 DNA: TGTGCCAGCAGCCGGACAGGGGGCTTGGCAGATACGCAGTATTTT
clone size: .
J gene: TRBJ2-3
D gene: TRBD1
V gene: TRBV7-3

CDR3 protein: CASSRSSGLIDQPQHF
CDR3 DNA: TGTGCCAGCTCGCGTTCGTCGGGACTGATCGATCAGCCCCAGCATTTT
clone size: once
J gene: TRBJ1-5
D gene: .
V gene: TRBV18

CDR3 protein: CASSPKGGWYGYTF
CDR3 DNA: TGTGCCAGCAGTCCTAAGGGAGGATGGTATGGCTACACCTTC
clone size: .
J gene: TRBJ1-2
D gene: .
V gene: TRBV7-9

CDR3 protein: CASSQGQGRTEAFF
CDR3 DNA: TGTGCCAGCAGCCAAGGACAGGGGAGGACTGAAGCTTTCTTT
clone size: .
J gene: TRBJ1-1
D gene: TRBD1
V gene: TRBV11-3

CDR3 protein: CASSITWGQFLNTEAFF
CDR3 DNA: TGTGCCAGTAGTATTACTTGGGGACAATTCTTGAACACTGAAGCTTTCTTT
clone size: .
J gene: TRBJ1-1
D gene: .
V gene: TRBV19

CDR3 protein: CASSYSENQPQHF
CDR3 DNA: TGTGCCAGCAGTTACTCGGAGAATCAGCCCCAGCATTTT
clone size: .
J gene: TRBJ1-5
D gene: .
V gene: TRBV6-6

CDR3 protein: CASSETARAQETQYF
CDR3 DNA: TGTGCCAGCAGTGAAACGGCTAGAGCACAAGAGACCCAGTACTTC
clone size: once
J gene: TRBJ2-5
D gene: .
V gene: TRBV2

CDR3 protein: CASSVGLAGGKQYF
CDR3 DNA: TGTGCCAGCAGCGTAGGGCTAGCGGGGGGGAAGCAGTACTTC
clone size: .
J gene: TRBJ2-7
D gene: TRBD2
V gene: TRBV9

CDR3 protein: CASSPSSGGVGTEAFF
CDR3 DNA: TGTGCCAGCTCACCCAGTTCGGGAGGCGTGGGCACTGAAGCTTTCTTT
clone size: .
J gene: TRBJ1-1
D gene: .
V gene: TRBV18

CDR3 protein: CSVEEVGVSEWGYNEQFF
CDR3 DNA: TGCAGCGTTGAAGAAGTGGGAGTTTCTGAGTGGGGATACAATGAGCAGTTCTTC
clone size: once
J gene: TRBJ2-1
D gene: .
V gene: TRBV29-1

CDR3 protein: CASSDGTGGRYEQYF
CDR3 DNA: TGTGCCAGCAGCGACGGGACAGGGGGCCGATACGAGCAGTACTTC
clone size: .
J gene: TRBJ2-7
D gene: TRBD1
V gene: TRBV7-9

CDR3 protein: CASGGGDAGYTF
CDR3 DNA: TGTGCCAGCGGCGGGGGAGACGCTGGCTACACCTTC
clone size: few
J gene: TRBJ1-2
D gene: .
V gene: TRBV2

CDR3 protein: CASSLGTANTEAFF
CDR3 DNA: TGTGCCAGTAGCCTCGGGACAGCAAACACTGAAGCTTTCTTT
clone size: few
J gene: TRBJ1-1
D gene: TRBD1
V gene: TRBV19

CDR3 protein: CSVEVRGMNTEAFF
CDR3 DNA: TGCAGCGTTGAAGTACGGGGAATGAACACTGAAGCTTTCTTT
clone size: few
J gene: TRBJ1-1
D gene: .
V gene: TRBV29-1

CDR3 protein: CASSSETGNNSPLHF
CDR3 DNA: TGTGCCAGCAGCTCAGAGACAGGCAATAATTCACCCCTCCACTTT
clone size: .
J gene: TRBJ1-6
D gene: .
V gene: TRBV5-4

CDR3 protein: CASSQERRGEQYF
CDR3 DNA: TGTGCCAGCAGCCAAGAAAGGAGGGGCGAGCAGTACTTC
clone size: .
J gene: TRBJ2-7
D gene: .
V gene: TRBV14

CDR3 protein: CASSEAGSDYEQYF
CDR3 DNA: TGTGCCAGCAGTGAAGCCGGCAGCGACTACGAGCAGTACTTC
clone size: .
J gene: TRBJ2-7
D gene: .
V gene: TRBV6-1

CDR3 protein: CASSPRTGYTEAFF
CDR3 DNA: TGTGCCAGCAGCCCTCGGACAGGATACACTGAAGCTTTCTTT
clone size: .
J gene: TRBJ1-1
D gene: TRBD1
V gene: TRBV11-3

CDR3 protein: CASSPGTSGRFGETQYF
CDR3 DNA: TGTGCCAGCAGTCCCGGGACTAGCGGGAGGTTTGGGGAGACCCAGTACTTC
clone size: .
J gene: TRBJ2-5
D gene: TRBD2
V gene: TRBV2

CDR3 protein: CASSATSGETQYF
CDR3 DNA: TGTGCCAGCAGCGCCACTAGTGGAGAGACCCAGTACTTC
clone size: .
J gene: TRBJ2-5
D gene: .
V gene: TRBV7-2

CDR3 protein: CASRTGGSYEQYF
CDR3 DNA: TGTGCCAGCAGGACAGGGGGGTCCTACGAGCAGTACTTC
clone size: .
J gene: TRBJ2-7
D gene: TRBD1
V gene: TRBV28

CDR3 protein: CATGLAGPGNEQFF
CDR3 DNA: TGCGCCACCGGACTAGCGGGGCCGGGAAATGAGCAGTTCTTC
clone size: .
J gene: TRBJ2-1
D gene: TRBD2
V gene: TRBV10-1

CDR3 protein: CASSSRGDSFRSNQPQHF
CDR3 DNA: TGTGCCAGCAGCTCCCGAGGGGACAGCTTTCGTAGCAATCAGCCCCAGCATTTT
clone size: .
J gene: TRBJ1-5
D gene: TRBD1
V gene: TRBV11-3

CDR3 protein: CAWSLGTVKGEQYF
CDR3 DNA: TGTGCCTGGAGTTTGGGGACAGTCAAGGGCGAGCAGTACTTC
clone size: .
J gene: TRBJ2-7
D gene: TRBD1
V gene: TRBV30

CDR3 protein: CASSLPGENTEAFF
CDR3 DNA: TGTGCCAGCAGCTTACCAGGCGAGAACACTGAAGCTTTCTTT
clone size: .
J gene: TRBJ1-1
D gene: .
V gene: TRBV13

CDR3 protein: CSVGATGLIGNTIYF
CDR3 DNA: TGCAGCGTTGGGGCCACAGGGTTAATTGGAAACACCATATATTTT
clone size: .
J gene: TRBJ1-3
D gene: .
V gene: TRBV29-1

CDR3 protein: CASRTDGWPGQYF
CDR3 DNA: TGTGCCAGCAGAACCGACGGTTGGCCAGGGCAGTACTTC
clone size: once
J gene: TRBJ2-7
D gene: .
V gene: TRBV6-6

CDR3 protein: CASTQVSNQPQHF
CDR3 DNA: TGTGCCAGTACACAGGTTTCCAATCAGCCCCAGCATTTT
clone size: few
J gene: TRBJ1-5
D gene: .
V gene: TRBV19

CDR3 protein: CASLKAGGYNEQFF
CDR3 DNA: TGTGCCAGCCTAAAAGCGGGAGGGTACAATGAGCAGTTCTTC
clone size: .
J gene: TRBJ2-1
D gene: TRBD2
V gene: TRBV6-5

CDR3 protein: CASSYREGMNTEAFF
CDR3 DNA: TGTGCCAGCAGTTACAGAGAGGGTATGAACACTGAAGCTTTCTTT
clone size: .
J gene: TRBJ1-1
D gene: .
V gene: TRBV6-5

CDR3 protein: CASSSSGFENGYTF
CDR3 DNA: TGCGCCAGCAGCTCTTCAGGGTTCGAAAATGGCTACACCTTC
clone size: many
J gene: TRBJ1-2
D gene: .
V gene: TRBV5-1

CDR3 protein: CASSLEVRGSPSSYNEQFF
CDR3 DNA: TGCGCCAGCAGCTTGGAGGTGCGGGGTTCTCCTAGCTCCTACAATGAGCAGTTCTTC
clone size: .
J gene: TRBJ2-1
D gene: .
V gene: TRBV5-1

CDR3 protein: CASSAGGSNQPQHF
CDR3 DNA: TGTGCCAGCTCCGCGGGGGGTAGCAATCAGCCCCAGCATTTT
clone size: .
J gene: TRBJ1-5
D gene: .
V gene: TRBV2

CDR3 protein: CASSPRGGLSYEQYF
CDR3 DNA: TGTGCCAGCAGCCCTAGGGGTGGGCTTTCCTACGAGCAGTACTTC
clone size: .
J gene: TRBJ2-7
D gene: .
V gene: TRBV11-1

CDR3 protein: CATSSPPSTGEKLFF
CDR3 DNA: TGTGCCACCAGCAGTCCACCATCGACAGGGGAAAAACTGTTTTTT
clone size: .
J gene: TRBJ1-4
D gene: TRBD1
V gene: TRBV15

CDR3 protein: CASSLGTGFGQDIQYF
CDR3 DNA: TGTGCCAGCAGCTTAGGTACGGGGTTCGGTCAGGACATTCAGTACTTC
clone size: .
J gene: TRBJ2-4
D gene: .
V gene: TRBV7-9

CDR3 protein: CAISEVAGLLNSPLHF
CDR3 DNA: TGTGCCATCAGTGAGGTTGCCGGACTGCTTAATTCACCCCTCCACTTT
clone size: .
J gene: TRBJ1-6
D gene: .
V gene: TRBV10-3

CDR3 protein: CASSPGRRDPDNEQFF
CDR3 DNA: TGTGCCAGCAGCCCCGGGAGGCGGGATCCCGACAATGAGCAGTTCTTC
clone size: .
J gene: TRBJ2-1
D gene: TRBD2
V gene: TRBV7-9

CDR3 protein: CSVGNVNRYTEAFF
CDR3 DNA: TGCAGCGTCGGCAACGTTAACAGGTACACTGAAGCTTTCTTT
clone size: .
J gene: TRBJ1-1
D gene: .
V gene: TRBV29-1

CDR3 protein: CASSPGQGNANQPQHF
CDR3 DNA: TGTGCCAGCTCACCGGGACAGGGGAACGCCAATCAGCCCCAGCATTTT
clone size: .
J gene: TRBJ1-5
D gene: TRBD1
V gene: TRBV18

CDR3 protein: CASSVGASGPTDTQYF
CDR3 DNA: TGTGCCAGCAGCGTAGGGGCTAGCGGACCCACAGATACGCAGTATTTT
clone size: .
J gene: TRBJ2-3
D gene: TRBD2
V gene: TRBV9

CDR3 protein: CASSENVSLRRARGRVYGYTF
CDR3 DNA: TGTGCCAGCAGTGAAAATGTTTCTCTAAGAAGGGCCCGGGGTCGAGTCTATGGCTACACCTTC
clone size: .
J gene: TRBJ1-2
D gene: .
V gene: TRBV6-1

CDR3 protein: CATSRFPPGLANYEQYF
CDR3 DNA: TGTGCCACCAGCAGATTCCCTCCGGGACTAGCGAATTACGAGCAGTACTTC
clone size: .
J gene: TRBJ2-7
D gene: TRBD2
V gene: TRBV15

CDR3 protein: CASSLQLAGDNEQFF
CDR3 DNA: TGTGCCAGCTCACTCCAGCTAGCGGGGGACAATGAGCAGTTCTTC
clone size: once
J gene: TRBJ2-1
D gene: TRBD2
V gene: TRBV18

CDR3 protein: CASSIAGTGAYEQYF
CDR3 DNA: TGCGCCAGCAGCATCGCCGGGACAGGGGCCTACGAGCAGTACTTC
clone size: few
J gene: TRBJ2-7
D gene: TRBD1
V gene: TRBV5-1

CDR3 protein: CASSLVSSRTDTQYF
CDR3 DNA: TGTGCCAGCAGCTTGGTTTCCTCTCGGACAGATACGCAGTATTTT
clone size: .
J gene: TRBJ2-3
D gene: .
V gene: TRBV7-9

CDR3 protein: CASRHSYEQYF
CDR3 DNA: TGTGCCAGCAGGCATAGCTACGAGCAGTACTTC
clone size: .
J gene: TRBJ2-7
D gene: .
V gene: TRBV11-2

CDR3 protein: CASSGRDKKLYEQYF
CDR3 DNA: TGTGCCAGCAGTGGCAGGGATAAAAAACTCTACGAGCAGTACTTC
clone size: .
J gene: TRBJ2-7
D gene: .
V gene: TRBV28

CDR3 protein: CASSLTGEYGYTF
CDR3 DNA: TGCGCCAGCAGCTTGACAGGGGAATATGGCTACACCTTC
clone size: few
J gene: TRBJ1-2
D gene: TRBD1
V gene: TRBV5-1